These T cell receptor beta chains were read from a single sample in a study of shared clonotypes between healthy human individuals. Using immunoSEQ multiplex PCR, the repertoire was profiled, and TCRdb retains in-frame clones only, with some absent. The table records 1.5 million to 2.5 million clones, about 95% of them present only once. Sequences were obtained from naive CD8+ T cells sorted from blood. These receptors originate from a young man in good health. The CDR3 runs from the conserved cysteine through the conserved F or W. D genes are given only for firm matches. Only part of the rows carry a size: once, few, many, or a class if the clone is expanded.

v_gene	d_gene	j_gene	abundance	CDR3aa	CDR3nt
TRBV6-1	.	TRBJ2-7	.	CASSELIDTTYEQYF	TGTGCCAGCAGTGAACTGATAGACACCACATACGAGCAGTACTTC
TRBV5-1	.	TRBJ2-7	.	CASSPGTPYEQYF	TGCGCCAGCAGCCCCGGGACCCCCTACGAGCAGTACTTC
TRBV11-2	.	TRBJ1-2	.	CASSLTLAGNYGYTF	TGTGCCAGCAGCTTAACCCTAGCAGGGAACTATGGCTACACCTTC
TRBV29-1	TRBD1	TRBJ2-7	.	CSVFGQGRYEQYF	TGCAGCGTTTTCGGACAGGGGAGATACGAGCAGTACTTC
TRBV5-6	.	TRBJ2-1	.	CASTLEAAYNEQFF	TGTGCCAGCACCCTAGAAGCGGCCTACAATGAGCAGTTCTTC
TRBV11-3	TRBD1	TRBJ2-1	.	CASSSDRVRNNEQFF	TGTGCCAGCAGCTCCGACAGGGTGAGGAACAATGAGCAGTTCTTC
TRBV19	.	TRBJ1-1	.	CASKWGAFTPGMNTEAFF	TGTGCCAGTAAGTGGGGGGCTTTTACCCCGGGGATGAACACTGAAGCTTTCTTT
TRBV9	TRBD1	TRBJ1-4	.	CASSAGQIVGKLFF	TGTGCCAGCAGCGCGGGACAGATTGTAGGAAAACTGTTTTTT
TRBV30	.	TRBJ2-3	.	CAWSVRGRGPTDTQYF	TGTGCCTGGAGTGTAAGGGGGCGGGGGCCCACAGATACGCAGTATTTT
TRBV7-9	TRBD1	TRBJ2-7	.	CASSLFPSTGDEQYF	TGTGCCAGCAGCTTGTTCCCTTCCACAGGGGACGAGCAGTACTTC
TRBV4-3	.	TRBJ1-5	few	CASSQATHSNQPQHF	TGCGCCAGCAGCCAAGCCACGCATAGCAATCAGCCCCAGCATTTT
TRBV28	.	TRBJ2-5	.	CASSPGEGTQYF	TGTGCCAGCAGTCCTGGTGAAGGGACCCAGTACTTC
TRBV28	TRBD1	TRBJ1-1	.	CASSEQGGNTEAFF	TGTGCCAGCAGTGAACAGGGGGGGAACACTGAAGCTTTCTTT
TRBV10-3	.	TRBJ1-5	.	CAISESNRAERPQHF	TGTGCCATCAGTGAGTCAAACAGGGCGGAGCGGCCCCAGCATTTT
TRBV5-4	.	TRBJ2-7	.	CASSLGRGHSYEQYF	TGTGCCAGCAGCTTGGGGCGGGGGCACTCCTACGAGCAGTACTTC
TRBV14	.	TRBJ1-2	.	CASSPGLYGYTF	TGTGCCAGCAGCCCCGGTCTCTATGGCTACACCTTC
TRBV13	.	TRBJ2-7	.	CASSLRGRGSSNPYEQYF	TGTGCCAGCAGCTTACGGGGCAGGGGAAGTTCAAATCCCTACGAGCAGTACTTC
TRBV14	TRBD2	TRBJ2-5	.	CASSHSLAGGYQETQYF	TGTGCCAGCAGCCACTCTCTAGCGGGAGGTTACCAAGAGACCCAGTACTTC
TRBV25-1	TRBD2	TRBJ2-7	.	CASSEPYLERGGWYF	TGTGCCAGCAGTGAACCCTATCTCGAGCGGGGGGGTTGGTACTTC
TRBV11-2	.	TRBJ2-7	.	CASSLIAGTEQAYEQYF	TGTGCCAGCAGCTTAATTGCCGGTACAGAGCAAGCCTACGAGCAGTACTTC
TRBV28	.	TRBJ1-5	.	CASSLVTGSNQPQHF	TGTGCCAGCAGTTTAGTGACGGGGAGCAATCAGCCCCAGCATTTT
TRBV2	TRBD2	TRBJ2-1	.	CASSGLAGVNEQFF	TGTGCCAGCAGTGGACTAGCGGGAGTGAATGAGCAGTTCTTC
TRBV5-4	.	TRBJ1-1	.	CASRSGLEAFF	TGTGCCAGCAGGTCGGGGCTTGAAGCTTTCTTT
TRBV5-4	.	TRBJ1-2	.	CASSLEVGAGYGYTF	TGTGCCAGCAGCTTGGAGGTGGGGGCAGGGTACGGCTACACCTTC